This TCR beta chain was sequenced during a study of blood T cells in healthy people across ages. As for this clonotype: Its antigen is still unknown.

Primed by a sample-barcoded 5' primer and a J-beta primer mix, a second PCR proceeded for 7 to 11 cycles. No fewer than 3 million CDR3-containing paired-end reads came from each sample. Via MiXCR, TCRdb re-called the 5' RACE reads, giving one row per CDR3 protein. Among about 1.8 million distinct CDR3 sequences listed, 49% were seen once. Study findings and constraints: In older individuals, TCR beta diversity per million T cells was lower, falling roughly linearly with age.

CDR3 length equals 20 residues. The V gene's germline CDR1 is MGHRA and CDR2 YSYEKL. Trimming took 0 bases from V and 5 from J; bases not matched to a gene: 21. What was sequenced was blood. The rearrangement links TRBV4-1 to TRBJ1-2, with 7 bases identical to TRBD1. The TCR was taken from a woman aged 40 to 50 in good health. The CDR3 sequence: CASSQDTILGNRDRRYGYTF. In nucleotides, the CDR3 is TGCGCCAGCAGCCAAGATACTATCTTGGGGAACCGGGACAGAAGATATGGCTACACCTTC.